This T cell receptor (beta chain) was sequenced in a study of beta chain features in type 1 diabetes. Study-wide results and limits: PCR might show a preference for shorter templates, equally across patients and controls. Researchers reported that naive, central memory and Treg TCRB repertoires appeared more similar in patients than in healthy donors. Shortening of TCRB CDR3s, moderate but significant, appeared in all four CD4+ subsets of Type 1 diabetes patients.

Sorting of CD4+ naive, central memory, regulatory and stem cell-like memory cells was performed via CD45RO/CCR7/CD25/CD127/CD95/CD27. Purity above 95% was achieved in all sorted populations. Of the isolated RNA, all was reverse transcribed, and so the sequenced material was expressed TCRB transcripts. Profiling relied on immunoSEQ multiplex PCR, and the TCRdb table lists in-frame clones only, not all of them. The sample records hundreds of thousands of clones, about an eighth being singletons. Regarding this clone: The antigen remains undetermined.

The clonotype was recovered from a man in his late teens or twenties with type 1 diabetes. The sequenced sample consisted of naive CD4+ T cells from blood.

CDR3: CASSLGGKQFF. CDR3 bases: TGTGCCAGCAGCCTGGGTGGGAAGCAGTTCTTC. J is TRBJ2-1 and V is TRBV7-3, with D uncertain. The CDR3 is 11 amino acids. V was cut by 5 bases and J by 11 bases, with 10 bases left in between. Germline values: CDR1 SGHTA, CDR2 FQGTGA.